A single sample is the source of the 25 T cell receptor beta chains below, sequenced in a study of control samples from healthy donors and cancer patients. Measured with immunoSEQ multiplex PCR; TCRdb has only the in-frame clones, and not every one. The sample yields about 170,000 clones, 91% seen once. The sequenced sample consisted of blood. The receptors were gathered from a woman under 40 in good health.

J is TRBJ2-7 and V is TRBV3-1 (or the pseudogene TRBV3-2), with 11 bases fitting TRBD2. The germline V gene encodes CDR1 LGHDT and CDR2 YNNKEL (reference sequence). This CDR3 contains 15 residues. The V and J ends lost 5 bases and 4 bases, in that order; junction bases with no gene match: 7. CDR3 protein: CASSSSGGYLYEQYF. In DNA, the CDR3 is TGTGCCAGCAGCTCTAGCGGGGGGTACCTATACGAGCAGTACTTC.

The chain carries TRBV10-1 and TRBJ2-3; 7 nucleotides align to TRBD2. Germline lookup yields CDR1 WNHNN and CDR2 SYGVQD (reference sequence). The ends lost 7 bases at V and 2 bases at J; junction bases unmatched: 12. This CDR3 comprises 16 residues. The CDR3 nucleotides read TGCGCCAGCACTTTATACCGGGACTACACCACAGATACGCAGTATTTT. As protein: CASTLYRDYTTDTQYF.

V is TRBV25-1 and J is TRBJ2-1, with 9 bases matching TRBD1. Germline V gene data show CDR1 as MGHDK and CDR2 as SYGVNS. Losses at the gene ends were 1 base for V and 8 bases for J; bases not matched to a gene: 6. CDR3 length equals 15 residues. The CDR3: CASSESGTGRDEQFF. CDR3 sequence (DNA): TGTGCCAGCAGTGAATCTGGGACAGGGAGGGATGAGCAGTTCTTC.

The chain couples TRBV4-1 to TRBJ2-1; D might be TRBD2 (5 bases). CDR1 is MGHRA and CDR2 is YSYEKL in the germline V gene. With 0 bases removed from V and 9 bases from J, the gap between germline ends came to 12 bases. This CDR3 comprises 14 residues. The CDR3 reads CASSQDPDWAEQFF. In nucleotides, the CDR3 is TGCGCCAGCAGCCAAGATCCGGACTGGGCTGAGCAGTTCTTC.

CDR3 sequence: CASSVGGQGKYEQYF. The DNA for the CDR3 is TGTGCCAGCAGCGTAGGTGGACAGGGGAAGTACGAGCAGTACTTC. V is TRBV9 and J is TRBJ2-7; TRBD1 matches 9 bases. The CDR3 has 15 amino acids. After removal of 0 bases from V and 4 bases from J, the junction contained 5 bases not matched to a gene. Germline V gene lookup returns CDR1 SGDLS and CDR2 YYNGEE.

The J gene is TRBJ2-5, the V gene TRBV12-3 or TRBV12-4; 7 positions agree with TRBD1. V lost 6 bases and J lost 5; bases outside the gene matches: 6. The length of the CDR3 is 13 residues. The CDR3 coding sequence is TGTGCCAGCAGCCCGGGACAGCCGGAGACCCAGTACTTC. Translation gives CASSPGQPETQYF.

This clone was recorded once. J is TRBJ2-1 and V is TRBV5-1; 7 bases fit TRBD2. Per germline, CDR1 SGHRS and CDR2 YFSETQ. The V gene end was trimmed by 0 bases and the J gene end by 0 bases; junction bases not matched to a gene: 3. The CDR3 consists of 16 residues. CDR3 sequence reads: CASSLGGGSSYNEQFF. The CDR3 DNA is TGCGCCAGCAGCTTGGGGGGCGGGAGCTCCTACAATGAGCAGTTCTTC.

V is TRBV20-1 and J is TRBJ1-1; tentative D call: TRBD1 (5 bases). Germline loops: CDR1 DFQATT, CDR2 SNEGSKA (reference sequence). Trimming stripped 6 bases from V and 3 bases from J, with 14 bases between. The CDR3 sequence is 13 residues long. The CDR3 protein is CSASLREYTEAFF. In DNA form, the CDR3 reads TGCAGTGCGAGTCTCAGGGAGTACACTGAAGCTTTCTTT.

This clone was seen a handful of times. V is TRBV9 and J is TRBJ2-1; a possible D gene is TRBD2 (6 bases). The CDR3 runs to 14 residues. The ends were cut back, 4 bases at V and 5 bases at J, with 13 bases in the middle. Germline V gives CDR1 SGDLS, CDR2 YYNGEE. The CDR3 bases are TGTGCCAGCAGCTCGGGAGCCCTGCACAATGAGCAGTTCTTC. It translates to CASSSGALHNEQFF.

CDR3 sequence (DNA): TGTGCCAGCAGTGAGAATAGCAATCAGCCCCAGCATTTT. Its translation: CASSENSNQPQHF. This chain joins TRBV2 and TRBJ1-5; no reliable D call. Trimming removed 3 bases from V and 0 bases from J, with 3 bases in between. The CDR3 runs to 13 residues. CDR1 SNHLY and CDR2 FYNNEI come from the germline V gene. The variable domain in full, with the rest retrieved from reference TRBV2 and TRBJ1-5, is EPEVTQTPSHQVTQMGQEVILRCVPISNHLYFYWYRQILGQKVEFLVSFYNNEISEKSEIFDDQFSVERPDGSNFTLKIRSTKLEDSAMYFCASSENSNQPQHFGDGTRLSIL.

This clone was seen more than once but under ten times. Given a much more abundant clone one base away, this may be a read error. V usage is TRBV3-1 (or the pseudogene TRBV3-2) and J usage is TRBJ2-7; D gene unclear. Germline V gene sequence: CDR1 LGHDT, CDR2 YNNKEL (reference sequence). Deletions cut 1 base from V and 2 bases from J, with 0 bases between. The length of the CDR3 is 11 residues. The CDR3 sequence: CASSQAYEQYF. CDR3 nucleotides: TGTGCCAGCAGCCAAGCCTACGAGCAGTACTTC.

The V and J genes are TRBV4-3 and TRBJ1-3; unclear D gene. Trimming removed 1 base from V and 3 bases from J, with 7 bases in between. The germline V gene has CDR1 LGHNA and CDR2 YSLEER. The CDR3 is 14 amino acids. CDR3 DNA: TGCGCCAGCAGCCAAGCCGGGGTTGGAAACACCATATATTTT. Residues: CASSQAGVGNTIYF.

This clone was counted a single time. V gene TRBV5-5 combines with J gene TRBJ2-3; D gene unclear. The CDR3 has 13 residues. Germline-derived CDR1 and CDR2 are SGHKS and YYEKEE (reference sequence). The germline V and J ends were trimmed by 0 bases and 5 bases, with 7 bases remaining between them. CDR3 in amino acids: CASSLEGRDTQYF. In nucleotides, the CDR3 is TGTGCCAGCAGCTTGGAGGGCCGAGATACGCAGTATTTT.

The chain has TRBV6-5 and TRBJ2-1; 11 bases align to TRBD1. This CDR3 comprises 14 residues. CDR1 and CDR2 (germline): MNHEY, SVGAGI. Germline trimming cut 6 bases from V and 9 bases from J; bases unmatched to any gene: 7. The CDR3 DNA follows: TGTGCCAGCAGGCCACCGGGACAGGGGGGTGAGCAGTTCTTC. Residues: CASRPPGQGGEQFF.

This clone was seen once. This sequence joins TRBV30 and TRBJ2-1; 7 bases agree with TRBD2. From germline, CDR1 is GTSNPN and CDR2 SVGIG (reference sequence). After removal of 2 bases from V and 2 bases from J, the junction contained 3 bases not matched to a gene. The CDR3 has 14 residues. The CDR3: CAWSRGRAYNEQFF. In nucleotides, the CDR3 is TGTGCCTGGAGTCGGGGGAGGGCCTACAATGAGCAGTTCTTC.

The rearrangement uses TRBV2 and TRBJ2-7; D call uncertain. The CDR3 spans 13 residues. Germline CDR1 is SNHLY and CDR2 is FYNNEI. V gave up 7 bases and J gave up 0 bases, with 10 bases separating them. In nucleotides, the CDR3 is TGTGCCAGCACGCAGGACGGCTCCTACGAGCAGTACTTC. It translates to CASTQDGSYEQYF.

The chain uses TRBV29-1 and TRBJ2-4, with D hard to call. The V gene lost 5 bases and the J gene lost 0 bases, with 5 bases spanning the gap. The CDR3 consists of 12 residues. CDR1 SQVTM and CDR2 ANQGSEA come from the germline V gene. CDR3 region: CSVHGAKNIQYF. The CDR3 DNA reads TGCAGCGTTCACGGAGCCAAAAACATTCAGTACTTC.

This CDR3 is CASSDRGRDTGELFF. CDR3 DNA sequence: TGTGCCAGCAGTGACAGGGGAAGGGACACCGGGGAGCTGTTTTTT. The V and J genes are TRBV6-2 or TRBV6-3 and TRBJ2-2; 8 bases agree with TRBD1. CDR3 length: 15 amino acids. The trim removed 5 bases at V and 3 bases at J, leaving 5 bases unmatched. CDR1 and CDR2 (germline): MNHEY, SVGEGT.

V usage is TRBV11-3 and J usage is TRBJ2-7, with D perhaps TRBD2 (5 bases). Trimming removed 5 bases from V and 4 bases from J, with 6 bases in between. CDR3 length: 11 residues. Germline V gene lookup returns CDR1 SGHNT and CDR2 YENEEA. CDR3 bases: TGTGCCAGCAGCATAGCGTACGAGCAGTACTTC. It specifies CASSIAYEQYF.

V gene TRBV6-6 combines with J gene TRBJ2-3, with a possible D match to TRBD2 (5 bases). Between the trimmed V and J ends, which lost 7 bases and 0 bases, there was a span of 8 bases. Germline CDR1 and CDR2: MNHNY and SVGAGI (reference sequence). This CDR3 is 13 amino acids long. This CDR3 reads CASNGGSTDTQYF. The DNA of the CDR3 is TGTGCCAGCAATGGCGGGAGCACAGATACGCAGTATTTT.

The V gene is TRBV19, the J gene TRBJ1-5; D is undetermined. Looked up from germline, CDR1 is LNHDA and CDR2 is SQIVND (reference sequence). The V end lost 4 bases, the J end lost 0 bases, and 7 bases lay between the germline ends. This CDR3 has 14 residues. The CDR3 here is CASSNQRSNQPQHF. As DNA, the CDR3 is TGTGCCAGTAGTAACCAACGTAGCAATCAGCCCCAGCATTTT.

The V gene is TRBV19, the J gene TRBJ1-1; 8 positions agree with TRBD1. The trim removed 4 bases at V and 4 bases at J, leaving 2 bases unmatched. This CDR3 has 13 amino acids. Germline V gene sequence: CDR1 LNHDA, CDR2 SQIVND (reference sequence). The CDR3 DNA follows: TGTGCCAGTAGTACGACAGGGGTCACTGAAGCTTTCTTT. Amino acids: CASSTTGVTEAFF.

The CDR3 DNA reads TGTGCCAGTAGTATAGATCGTCAGGGCAATCAGCCCCAGCATTTT. Translation: CASSIDRQGNQPQHF. This rearrangement joins TRBV19 to TRBJ1-5; D not resolved. V was pared by 0 bases and J by 2 bases, with 8 bases between. CDR1 is LNHDA, CDR2 SQIVND, per germline (reference sequence). CDR3 size: 15 residues.

V usage is TRBV7-9 and J usage is TRBJ1-2; no clear D gene. Trimming shortened V by 7 bases and J by 3 bases, and 9 bases separated the two germline ends. Germline CDR1 reads SEHNR; CDR2 reads FQNEAQ (reference sequence). This CDR3 is built from 12 residues. CDR3 nucleotide sequence: TGTGCCAGCACGGACGTGGACTATGGCTACACCTTC. This sequence encodes CASTDVDYGYTF.

The J gene is TRBJ2-7, the V gene TRBV6-5; D gene uncertain. This CDR3 has 13 amino acids. V was shortened by 2 bases and J by 4 bases, with 9 bases between the two germline ends. The germline V gene has CDR1 MNHEY and CDR2 SVGAGI. The CDR3 DNA reads as TGTGCCAGCAGTTACCTTATCGGGTACGAGCAGTACTTC. It specifies CASSYLIGYEQYF.